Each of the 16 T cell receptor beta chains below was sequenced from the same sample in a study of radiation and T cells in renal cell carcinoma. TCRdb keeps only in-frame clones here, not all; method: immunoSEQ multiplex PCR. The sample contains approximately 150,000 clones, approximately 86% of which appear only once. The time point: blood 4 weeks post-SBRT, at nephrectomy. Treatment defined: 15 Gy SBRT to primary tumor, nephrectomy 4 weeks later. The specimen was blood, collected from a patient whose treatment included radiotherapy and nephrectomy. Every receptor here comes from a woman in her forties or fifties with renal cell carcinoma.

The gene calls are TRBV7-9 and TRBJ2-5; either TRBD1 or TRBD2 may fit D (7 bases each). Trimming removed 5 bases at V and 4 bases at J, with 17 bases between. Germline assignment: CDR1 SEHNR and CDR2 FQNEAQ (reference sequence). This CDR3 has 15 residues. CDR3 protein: CASSPPTGRGETQYF. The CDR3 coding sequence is TGTGCCAGCAGCCCCCCGACAGGGAGGGGAGAGACCCAGTACTTC.

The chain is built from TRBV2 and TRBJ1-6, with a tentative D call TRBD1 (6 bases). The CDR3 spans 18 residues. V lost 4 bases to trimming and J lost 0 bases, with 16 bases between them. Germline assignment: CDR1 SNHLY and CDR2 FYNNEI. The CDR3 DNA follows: TGTGCCAGCAGTGCGGAAACCTCAGGGGTCTCCTATAATTCACCCCTCCACTTT. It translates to CASSAETSGVSYNSPLHF.

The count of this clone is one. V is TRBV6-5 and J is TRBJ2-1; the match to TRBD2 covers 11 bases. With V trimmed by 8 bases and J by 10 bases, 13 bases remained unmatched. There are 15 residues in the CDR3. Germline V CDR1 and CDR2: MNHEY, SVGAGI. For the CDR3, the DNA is TGTGCCAGCCGGCTGGCTAGCGGGGGGATCGTGGAGCAGTTCTTC. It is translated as CASRLASGGIVEQFF.

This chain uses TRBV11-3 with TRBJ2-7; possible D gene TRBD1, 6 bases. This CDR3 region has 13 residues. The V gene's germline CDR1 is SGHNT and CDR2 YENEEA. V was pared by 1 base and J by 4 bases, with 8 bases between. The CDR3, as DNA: TGTGCCAGCAGCTTAGGGACAGTTTACGAGCAGTACTTC. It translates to CASSLGTVYEQYF.

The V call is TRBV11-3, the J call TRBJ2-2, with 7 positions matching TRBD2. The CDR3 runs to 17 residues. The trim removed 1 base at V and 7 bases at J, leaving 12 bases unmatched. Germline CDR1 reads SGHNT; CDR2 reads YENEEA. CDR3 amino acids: CASSLGVRGTSNGELFF. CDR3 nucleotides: TGTGCCAGCAGCTTAGGCGTGCGGGGGACGTCAAACGGGGAGCTGTTTTTT.

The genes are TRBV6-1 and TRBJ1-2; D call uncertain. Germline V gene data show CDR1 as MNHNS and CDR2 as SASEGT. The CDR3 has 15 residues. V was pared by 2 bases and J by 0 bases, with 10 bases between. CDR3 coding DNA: TGTGCCAGCAGTGAATGGTCCAGTACTAACTATGGCTACACCTTC. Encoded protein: CASSEWSSTNYGYTF.

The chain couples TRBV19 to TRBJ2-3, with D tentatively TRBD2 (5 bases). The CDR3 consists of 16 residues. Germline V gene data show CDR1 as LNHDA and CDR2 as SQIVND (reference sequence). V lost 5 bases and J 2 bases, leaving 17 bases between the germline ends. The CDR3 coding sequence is TGTGCCAGTAGTCCCCGCGGGCATGACCCCACAGATACGCAGTATTTT. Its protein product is CASSPRGHDPTDTQYF.

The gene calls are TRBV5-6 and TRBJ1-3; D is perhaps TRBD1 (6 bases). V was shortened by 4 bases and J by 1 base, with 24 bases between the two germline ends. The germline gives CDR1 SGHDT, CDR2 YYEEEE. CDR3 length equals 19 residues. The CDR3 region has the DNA TGTGCCAGCAGCAAGGCGGGGACATCCTTAACAGAGTCTGGAAACACCATATATTTT. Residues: CASSKAGTSLTESGNTIYF.

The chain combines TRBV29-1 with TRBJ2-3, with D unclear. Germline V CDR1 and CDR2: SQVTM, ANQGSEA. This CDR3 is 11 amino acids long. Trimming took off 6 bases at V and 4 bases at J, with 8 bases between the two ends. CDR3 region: CSVWGPDTQYF. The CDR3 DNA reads TGCAGCGTGTGGGGTCCAGATACGCAGTATTTT.

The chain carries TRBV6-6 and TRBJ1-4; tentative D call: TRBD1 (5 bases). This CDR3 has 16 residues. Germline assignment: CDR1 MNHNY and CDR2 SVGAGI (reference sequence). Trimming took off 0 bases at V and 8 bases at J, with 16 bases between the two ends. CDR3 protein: CASSYSTGVGQEKLFF. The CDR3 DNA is TGTGCCAGCAGTTACTCGACGGGGGTAGGCCAAGAAAAACTGTTTTTT.

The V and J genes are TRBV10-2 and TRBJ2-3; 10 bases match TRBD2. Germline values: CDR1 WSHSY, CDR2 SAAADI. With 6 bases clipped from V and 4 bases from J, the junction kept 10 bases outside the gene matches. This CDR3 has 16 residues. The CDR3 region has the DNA TGCGCCAGCAGCCCAACTAGCGGGAAGGTTTCAGATACGCAGTATTTT. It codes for CASSPTSGKVSDTQYF.

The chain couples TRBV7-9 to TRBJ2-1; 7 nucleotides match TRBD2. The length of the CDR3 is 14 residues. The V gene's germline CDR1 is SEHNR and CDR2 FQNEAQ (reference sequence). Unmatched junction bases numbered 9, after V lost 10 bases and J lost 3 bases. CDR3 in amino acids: CATGGSGFYNEQFF. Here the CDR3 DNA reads TGTGCCACCGGCGGGAGTGGATTCTACAATGAGCAGTTCTTC.

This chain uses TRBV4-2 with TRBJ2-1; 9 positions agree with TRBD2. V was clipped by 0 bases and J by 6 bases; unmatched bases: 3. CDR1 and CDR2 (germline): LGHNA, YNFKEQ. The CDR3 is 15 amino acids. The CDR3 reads CASSQETSGPNEQFF. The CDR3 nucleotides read TGTGCCAGCAGCCAAGAGACTAGCGGACCCAATGAGCAGTTCTTC.

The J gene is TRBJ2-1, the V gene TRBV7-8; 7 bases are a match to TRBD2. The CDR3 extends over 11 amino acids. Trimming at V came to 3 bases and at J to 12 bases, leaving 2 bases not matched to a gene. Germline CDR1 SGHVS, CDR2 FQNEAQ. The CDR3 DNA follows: TGTGCCAGCAGCTTGGGGGGGGTGCAGTTCTTC. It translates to CASSLGGVQFF.

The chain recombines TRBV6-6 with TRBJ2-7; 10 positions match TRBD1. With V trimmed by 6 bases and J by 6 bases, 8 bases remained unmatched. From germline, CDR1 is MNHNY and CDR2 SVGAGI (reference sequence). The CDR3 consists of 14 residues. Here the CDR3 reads CASRNRDRGSEQYF. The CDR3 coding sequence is TGTGCCAGCAGGAACCGGGACAGGGGATCCGAGCAGTACTTC.

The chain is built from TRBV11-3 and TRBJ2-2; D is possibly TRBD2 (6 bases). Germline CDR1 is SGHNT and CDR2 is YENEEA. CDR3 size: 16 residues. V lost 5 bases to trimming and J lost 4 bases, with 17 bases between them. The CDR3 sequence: CASSKQSGGVTGELFF. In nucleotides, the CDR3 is TGTGCCAGCAGCAAACAGTCCGGGGGAGTCACCGGGGAGCTGTTTTTT.